These 23 T cell receptor beta chains share one sample of origin, sequenced in a study of CD8+ T cells in alopecia areata. Extracted RNA was reverse transcribed into cDNA, the sequencing template. The method was immunoSEQ multiplex PCR; TCRdb's version includes in-frame clones alone and lacks a portion of them. The sample shows 150,000 to 200,000 clones, less than 70% of them seen only once. This sample's treatment: oral pan-JAK inhibitor, 5-10 mg twice daily. Sample: CD4+ T cells sorted from blood, taken at week 24, from a patient treated with tofacitinib. The receptors come from a human donor with alopecia areata.

The gene calls are TRBV30 and TRBJ2-6; D tentatively fits TRBD1 or TRBD2 (5 bases each). Trimming stripped 5 bases from V and 7 bases from J, with 15 bases between. CDR1 and CDR2 (germline): GTSNPN, SVGIG (reference sequence). This CDR3 contains 14 residues. The CDR3 region is CAWGTGEAANVLTF. The CDR3 DNA reads as TGTGCCTGGGGGACCGGAGAAGCCGCCAACGTCCTGACTTTC.

The chain links TRBV5-1 to TRBJ2-3; 7 bases fit TRBD1. Germline trimming cut 0 bases from V and 4 bases from J; bases unmatched to any gene: 5. The CDR3 is 15 residues long. Germline loops: CDR1 SGHRS, CDR2 YFSETQ. For the CDR3, the DNA is TGCGCCAGCAGCTTGGCTGGGGGACAGTCAGATACGCAGTATTTT. Its translation is CASSLAGGQSDTQYF.

V gene TRBV5-6 combines with J gene TRBJ2-5; D call uncertain. Judging by the DNA end, TRBJ2-7 fits better; the J call may be wrong. Germline V gene sequence: CDR1 SGHDT, CDR2 YYEEEE. The CDR3 sequence is 16 residues long. The CDR3 nucleotides read TGTGCCAGCGAATTTTTGTCCCGGCAGGCGGCCTACGAGCAGTACTTC. Its translation is CASEFLSRQAAYEQYF.

The chain links TRBV29-1 to TRBJ2-5; no clear D gene. V was pared by 4 bases and J by 2 bases, with 11 bases between. The germline CDR1 and CDR2 sequences are SQVTM and ANQGSEA. CDR3 size: 13 residues. The DNA for the CDR3 is TGCAGCGTTGTTCCCGGGCGACAAGAGACCCAGTACTTC. It encodes CSVVPGRQETQYF.

V is TRBV6-1 and J is TRBJ1-2; TRBD1 matches 7 bases. CDR3 length equals 13 residues. CDR1 and CDR2 (germline): MNHNS, SASEGT. The junction had 8 bases not matched to a gene; V was cut back by 5 bases and J by 8 bases. CDR3 nucleotides: TGTGCCAGCAGTTCCCCCAGGGGGGGCGGCTACACCTTC. Translating gives CASSSPRGGGYTF.

The CDR3 is CSVQGALELNTEAFF. As DNA, the CDR3 is TGCAGCGTACAGGGGGCTCTTGAATTGAACACTGAAGCTTTCTTT. The chain has TRBV29-1 and TRBJ1-1; 9 nucleotides line up with TRBD1. V shed 6 bases and J 0 bases; nucleotides not matched to a gene: 8. The length of the CDR3 is 15 residues. CDR1 and CDR2 from the germline V gene are SQVTM and ANQGSEA.

The chain combines TRBV6-5 with TRBJ2-7; 7 bases align to TRBD1. The germline CDR1 and CDR2 sequences are MNHEY and SVGAGI. After removal of 6 bases from V and 2 bases from J, the junction contained 10 bases not matched to a gene. The CDR3 runs 15 residues. The chain's CDR3 is CASSRGGTVTYEQYF. The CDR3 bases are TGTGCCAGCAGCCGAGGTGGGACAGTCACCTACGAGCAGTACTTC.

The V gene is TRBV4-2, the J gene TRBJ2-7; 12 bases agree with TRBD1. Trimming removed 1 base from V and 3 bases from J; junction bases left unmatched: 10. CDR3 length equals 18 residues. Germline CDR1 LGHNA, CDR2 YNFKEQ. This CDR3 reads CASSQALPGQGANYEQYF. DNA for the CDR3: TGTGCCAGCAGCCAAGCCTTGCCGGGACAGGGGGCAAACTACGAGCAGTACTTC.

V usage is TRBV7-3 and J usage is TRBJ2-2; no clear D. CDR1 SGHTA and CDR2 FQGTGA come from the germline V gene. The V gene lost 1 base and the J gene lost 6 bases, with 6 bases spanning the gap. This CDR3 spans 13 amino acids. The CDR3 sequence: CASSLMGSGELFF. CDR3 DNA: TGTGCCAGCAGCTTAATGGGGTCCGGGGAGCTGTTTTTT.

Here the CDR3 reads CASRLGTQYF. The CDR3 DNA follows: TGTGCCAGCCGTTTGGGGACCCAGTACTTC. The genes are TRBV2 and TRBJ2-5; no reliable D call. The ends were cut back, 8 bases at V and 7 bases at J, with 8 bases in the middle. CDR3 length: 10 amino acids. CDR1 is SNHLY, CDR2 FYNNEI, per germline.

CDR3 nucleotide sequence: TGTGCCAGCAGTTCCCCGAGGGGGAACTATGGCTACACCTTC. It translates to CASSSPRGNYGYTF. The V gene is TRBV6-5, the J gene TRBJ1-2; perhaps TRBD1 as D (6 bases). The germline V gene encodes CDR1 MNHEY and CDR2 SVGAGI. The CDR3 is made up of 14 amino acids. V was clipped by 4 bases and J by 2 bases, with 11 bases between them.

The chain combines TRBV30 with TRBJ1-2; D remains unclear. The CDR3 contains 11 residues. V was trimmed by 2 bases and J by 6 bases, leaving 7 bases between them. Germline V gene sequence: CDR1 GTSNPN, CDR2 SVGIG (reference sequence). The DNA for the CDR3 is TGTGCCTGGAGTTTCTGGGATGGCTACACCTTC. Translation: CAWSFWDGYTF.

The chain is built from TRBV2 and TRBJ1-2; perhaps TRBD1 as D (5 bases). This CDR3 contains 14 residues. Trimming cost V 7 bases and J 5 bases, with 17 bases left between them. Germline V lookup: CDR1 SNHLY, CDR2 FYNNEI. CDR3 nucleotide sequence: TGTGCCAGCACCGGGACCGATCTGGGGTATGGCTACACCTTC. Its protein is CASTGTDLGYGYTF.

This clone was picked up a small number of times. The CDR3 nucleotides read TGTGCCAGCAGCTCCACAGACAGGGGCAATCAGCCCCAGCATTTT. This sequence encodes CASSSTDRGNQPQHF. The rearrangement links TRBV5-6 to TRBJ1-5; 7 nucleotides line up with TRBD1. In germline, CDR1 is SGHDT, CDR2 YYEEEE. V was pared by 3 bases and J by 2 bases, with 5 bases of the junction left unmatched. CDR3 length: 15 amino acids.

CDR3 amino acids: CASSQLNAEAFF. The CDR3 nucleotides are TGTGCCAGCAGTCAACTGAATGCTGAAGCTTTCTTT. The rearrangement links TRBV6-5 to TRBJ1-1; D not certain. V was cut by 5 bases and J by 6 bases, with 10 bases left in between. CDR1 and CDR2 (germline): MNHEY, SVGAGI. The CDR3 length is 12 residues.

This clone was seen a few times. V gene TRBV2 combines with J gene TRBJ1-2, with D perhaps matching TRBD1 (6 bases). The germline CDR1 and CDR2 sequences are SNHLY and FYNNEI. Trimming shortened V by 7 bases and J by 7 bases, and 16 bases separated the two germline ends. CDR3 size: 13 residues. CDR3: CASTVQGLGGYTF. The CDR3 coding sequence is TGTGCCAGCACTGTCCAGGGGCTGGGTGGCTACACCTTC.

This sequence joins TRBV5-1 and TRBJ1-6; the D gene is possibly TRBD1 (5 bases). The CDR3 is 16 amino acids. The V and J ends lost 0 bases and 5 bases respectively, with 12 bases between them. Germline V CDR1 and CDR2: SGHRS, YFSETQ. The CDR3 DNA reads as TGCGCCAGCAGCTTGGCCGGGGCTGGCGATAATTCACCCCTCCACTTT. As protein: CASSLAGAGDNSPLHF.

The sample holds a few counts of this clone. This sequence joins TRBV25-1 and TRBJ2-5; maybe TRBD2 (5 bases). In germline, CDR1 is MGHDK, CDR2 SYGVNS. V dropped 11 bases and J dropped 4 bases, with 11 bases sitting between them. This CDR3 comprises 11 residues. The CDR3 region has the DNA TGTGCCGGAGGTGTGGGAGAGACCCAGTACTTC. It encodes CAGGVGETQYF.

The rearrangement links TRBV29-1 to TRBJ1-2; unclear D gene. This CDR3 region has 10 residues. The germline V gene encodes CDR1 SQVTM and CDR2 ANQGSEA. V was pared by 7 bases and J by 3 bases, with 6 bases between. As DNA, the CDR3 is TGCAGCGCCGAGTACTATGGCTACACCTTC. This encodes CSAEYYGYTF. The whole variable domain, remainder taken from reference TRBV29-1 and TRBJ1-2, is SAVISQKPSRDICQRGTSLTIQCQVDSQVTMMFWYRQQPGQSLTLIATANQGSEATYESGFVIDKFPISRPNLTFSTLTVSNMSPEDSSIYLCSAEYYGYTFGSGTRLTVV.

V is TRBV19 and J is TRBJ1-2, with no clear D. Per germline, CDR1 LNHDA and CDR2 SQIVND (reference sequence). The V gene lost 5 bases and the J gene lost 8 bases, with 12 bases spanning the gap. The CDR3 sequence is 12 residues long. This CDR3 is CASSQSMIGYTF. The CDR3 region has the DNA TGTGCCAGTAGTCAATCTATGATCGGCTACACCTTC.

The rearrangement links TRBV30 to TRBJ1-2, with D perhaps TRBD1 (5 bases). V dropped 0 bases and J dropped 3 bases, with 11 bases sitting between them. The CDR3 runs 14 residues. Germline V lookup: CDR1 GTSNPN, CDR2 SVGIG (reference sequence). CDR3 region: CAWSVAGYDYGYTF. CDR3 DNA: TGTGCCTGGAGTGTTGCAGGGTACGACTATGGCTACACCTTC.

The chain is built from TRBV29-1 and TRBJ2-7; the D gene could be TRBD1 or TRBD2 (5 bases each). The CDR3 sequence is 12 residues long. The germline V gene has CDR1 SQVTM and CDR2 ANQGSEA. V was pared by 4 bases and J by 4 bases, with 11 bases between. CDR3 sequence: CSVGDGNYEQYF. The CDR3 coding sequence is TGCAGCGTTGGGGACGGGAATTACGAGCAGTACTTC.

The chain employs TRBV5-6 and TRBJ1-6; 7 nucleotides agree with TRBD1. With 1 base clipped from V and 8 bases from J, the junction kept 6 bases outside the gene matches. The CDR3 runs 15 residues. Germline V gene lookup returns CDR1 SGHDT and CDR2 YYEEEE. The CDR3 DNA sequence: TGTGCCAGCAGCTTGCCCGGGACAGAGGATTCACCCCTCCACTTT. Residues: CASSLPGTEDSPLHF.